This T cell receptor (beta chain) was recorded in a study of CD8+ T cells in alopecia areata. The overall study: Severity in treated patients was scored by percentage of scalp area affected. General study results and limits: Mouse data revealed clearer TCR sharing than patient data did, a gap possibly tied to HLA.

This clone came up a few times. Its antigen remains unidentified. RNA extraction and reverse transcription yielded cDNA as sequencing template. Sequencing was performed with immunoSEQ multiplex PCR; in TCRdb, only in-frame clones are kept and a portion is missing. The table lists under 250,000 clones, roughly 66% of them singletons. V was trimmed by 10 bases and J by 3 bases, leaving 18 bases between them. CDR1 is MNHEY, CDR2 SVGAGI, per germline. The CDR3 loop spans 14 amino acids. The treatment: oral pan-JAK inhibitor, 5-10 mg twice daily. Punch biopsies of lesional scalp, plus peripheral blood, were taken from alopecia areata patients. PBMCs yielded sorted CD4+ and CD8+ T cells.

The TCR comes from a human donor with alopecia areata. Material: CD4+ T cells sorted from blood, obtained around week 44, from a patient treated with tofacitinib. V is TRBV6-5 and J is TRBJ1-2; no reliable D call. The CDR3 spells CAIGPLLGYYGYTF. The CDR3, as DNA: TGTGCCATCGGCCCCCTGTTGGGATACTATGGCTACACCTTC.